The clone carrying this TCR beta chain is a singleton in its sample. Its antigen is not known. Germline values: CDR1 SGHNT, CDR2 YENEEA. V shed 0 bases, J shed 9 bases, and the junction held 11 bases outside the gene matches. The CDR3 totals 18 residues. The record originates from a study of OX40 agonist ivuxolimab in advanced cancers. Background on the study: Hepatocellular carcinoma, melanoma, renal cell or head and neck cancer occurred in dose-escalation patients. General study findings and limits: It was not determined which antigens were specifically recognized by the peripheral T cells that had undergone clonal expansion. Patients with a partial response at 0.1-3.0 mg/kg had among the lowest clonal expansion. It was also the case that some nonresponders had low normalized T-cell clonal expansion.

This table comes from immunoSEQ multiplex PCR, and its TCRdb copy is limited to in-frame clones, with some not included. Of 75,000 to 90,000 clones listed, roughly 83% are singletons. This sequence originates from an adult with an advanced solid tumor such as melanoma, head and neck, liver or kidney cancer. This chain joins TRBV11-3 and TRBJ2-1, with 13 bases lining up with TRBD2. Sequences were derived from CD4+ or CD8+ T cells sorted from blood, sampled in a trial of the OX40 agonist ivuxolimab. CDR3 loop: CASSLDHSGTSGISEQFF. The CDR3, as DNA: TGTGCCAGCAGCTTAGATCACTCCGGGACTAGCGGGATTAGTGAGCAGTTCTTC.